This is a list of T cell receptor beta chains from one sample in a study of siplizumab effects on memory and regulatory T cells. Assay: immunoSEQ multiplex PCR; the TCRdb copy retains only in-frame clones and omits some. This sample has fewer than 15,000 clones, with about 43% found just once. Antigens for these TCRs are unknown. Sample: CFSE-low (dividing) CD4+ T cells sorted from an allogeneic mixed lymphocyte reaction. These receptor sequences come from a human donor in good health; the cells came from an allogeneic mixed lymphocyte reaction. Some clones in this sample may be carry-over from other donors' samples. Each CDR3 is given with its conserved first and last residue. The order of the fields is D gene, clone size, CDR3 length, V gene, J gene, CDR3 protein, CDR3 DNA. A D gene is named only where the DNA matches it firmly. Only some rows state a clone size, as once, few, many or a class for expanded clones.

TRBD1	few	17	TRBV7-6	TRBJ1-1	CASSLGAGGFLGTEAFF	TGTGCCAGCAGCTTAGGGGCAGGGGGCTTCCTCGGCACTGAAGCTTTCTTT
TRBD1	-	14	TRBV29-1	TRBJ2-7	CSVARGTGTYEQYF	TGCAGCGTTGCCAGGGGGACAGGGACCTACGAGCAGTACTTC
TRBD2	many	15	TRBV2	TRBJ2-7	CASTPRVAGAYEQYF	TGTGCCAGCACTCCTAGGGTAGCGGGCGCCTACGAGCAGTACTTC
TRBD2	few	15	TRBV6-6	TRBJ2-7	CASRDSGTKIYEQYF	TGTGCCAGCAGAGATTCCGGGACTAAAATCTACGAGCAGTACTTC
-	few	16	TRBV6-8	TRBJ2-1	CASSYFPLRLAAEQFF	TGTGCCAGCAGTTACTTCCCCCTCAGATTAGCAGCTGAGCAGTTCTTC
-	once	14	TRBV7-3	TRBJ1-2	CASSSTGLHYGYTF	TGTGCCAGCAGTTCGACAGGTTTGCACTATGGCTACACCTTC
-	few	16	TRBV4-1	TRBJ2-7	CASSQEIGQSSYEQYF	TGCGCCAGCAGCCAAGAGATTGGTCAGAGCTCCTACGAGCAGTACTTC
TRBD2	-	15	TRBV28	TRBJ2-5	CASSSGLAGEETQYF	TGTGCCAGCAGTTCCGGACTAGCGGGAGAAGAGACCCAGTACTTC
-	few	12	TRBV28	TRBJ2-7	CASSPPGYEQYF	TGTGCCAGCAGCCCCCCGGGGTACGAGCAGTACTTC
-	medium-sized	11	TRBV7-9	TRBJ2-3	CASASTDTQYF	TGTGCCAGTGCTAGCACAGATACGCAGTATTTT
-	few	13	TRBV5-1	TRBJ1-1	CASSFRHLDEAFF	TGCGCCAGCAGCTTCCGACACCTCGATGAAGCTTTCTTT
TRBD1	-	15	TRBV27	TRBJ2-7	CASRKVRDRSWEQYF	TGTGCCAGCAGAAAAGTACGGGACAGGTCTTGGGAGCAGTACTTC
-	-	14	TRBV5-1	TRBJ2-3	CASSWSGTTDTQYF	TGCGCCAGCAGCTGGAGCGGGACAACAGATACGCAGTATTTT
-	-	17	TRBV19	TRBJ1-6	CASSIDLRSSYNSPLHF	TGTGCCAGTAGTATAGATCTAAGGAGCTCCTATAATTCACCCCTCCACTTT
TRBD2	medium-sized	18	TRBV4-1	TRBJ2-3	CASSQGSLTSRSTDTQYF	TGCGCCAGCAGCCAAGGAAGCTTGACTAGCAGGAGCACAGATACGCAGTATTTT
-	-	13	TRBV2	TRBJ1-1	CATRDNLNTEAFF	TGTGCCACTCGGGACAACCTGAACACTGAAGCTTTCTTT
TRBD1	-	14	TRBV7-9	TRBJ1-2	CASSARQGIYGYTF	TGTGCCAGCAGCGCTCGACAGGGGATCTATGGCTACACCTTC
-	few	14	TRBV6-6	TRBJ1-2	CASTKQGLNYGYTF	TGTGCCAGCACAAAACAGGGTTTAAACTATGGCTACACCTTC
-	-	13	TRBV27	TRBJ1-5	CASSLSIRGLQHF	TGTGCCAGCAGTTTATCGATCCGGGGGCTCCAGCATTTT
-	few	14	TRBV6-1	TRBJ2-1	CASIRGSSYNEQFF	TGTGCCAGCATCCGGGGGTCCTCCTACAATGAGCAGTTCTTC
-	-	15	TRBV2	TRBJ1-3	CASGGAPASGNTIYF	TGTGCCAGCGGGGGGGCTCCAGCCTCGGGAAACACCATATATTTT
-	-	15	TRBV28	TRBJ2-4	CASSFIGRVGNIQYF	TGTGCCAGCAGTTTTATCGGAAGGGTGGGAAACATTCAGTACTTC
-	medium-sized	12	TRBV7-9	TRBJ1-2	CASSTVGGGYTF	TGTGCCAGCAGCACCGTGGGCGGGGGCTACACCTTC
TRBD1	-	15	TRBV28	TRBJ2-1	CASSSAGTGSGEQFF	TGTGCCAGCAGTTCCGCCGGGACAGGCTCGGGTGAGCAGTTCTTC
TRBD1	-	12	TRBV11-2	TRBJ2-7	CASSLTGAGEYF	TGTGCCAGCAGCTTGACAGGGGCCGGGGAGTACTTC
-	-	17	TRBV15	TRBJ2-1	CATSRDLPAVRNNEQFF	TGTGCCACCAGCAGAGATCTCCCAGCGGTAAGGAACAATGAGCAGTTCTTC
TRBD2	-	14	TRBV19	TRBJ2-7	CATTRGGTSYEQYF	TGTGCCACCACTCGGGGGGGAACTTCCTACGAGCAGTACTTC
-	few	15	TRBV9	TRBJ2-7	CASSVEWQSSYEQYF	TGTGCCAGCAGCGTAGAGTGGCAGTCCTCCTACGAGCAGTACTTC
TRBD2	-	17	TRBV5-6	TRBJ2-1	CASSRTSGRGLYNEQFF	TGTGCCAGCAGCCGGACTAGCGGGCGGGGGCTATACAATGAGCAGTTCTTC
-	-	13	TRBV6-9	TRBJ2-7	CASSYEASGRQYF	TGTGCCAGCAGTTACGAGGCTTCGGGGCGGCAGTACTTC
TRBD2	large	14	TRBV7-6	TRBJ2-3	CASSRGGITDTQYF	TGTGCCAGCAGCCGCGGGGGTATCACAGATACGCAGTATTTT
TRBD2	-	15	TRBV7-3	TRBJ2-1	CASSLGLADYNEQFF	TGTGCCAGCAGCTTGGGACTAGCGGACTACAATGAGCAGTTCTTC
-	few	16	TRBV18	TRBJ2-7	CASSPRSVASRYEQYF	TGTGCCAGCTCACCAAGGTCAGTTGCGTCCCGCTACGAGCAGTACTTC
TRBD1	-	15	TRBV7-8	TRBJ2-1	CASSSGTGSYNEQFF	TGTGCCAGCAGCTCCGGGACAGGCTCCTACAATGAGCAGTTCTTC
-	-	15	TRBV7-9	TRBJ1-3	CASSLDQLAGNTIYF	TGTGCCAGCAGCTTAGACCAACTGGCTGGAAACACCATATATTTT
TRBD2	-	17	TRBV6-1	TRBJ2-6	CASRGSGSVSGANVLTF	TGTGCCAGCCGTGGAAGCGGGAGTGTCTCTGGGGCCAACGTCCTGACTTTC
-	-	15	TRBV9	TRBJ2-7	CASSPLGALPYEQYF	TGTGCCAGCAGCCCCCTGGGCGCGCTACCCTACGAGCAGTACTTC
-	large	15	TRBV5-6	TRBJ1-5	CASSLTTASYQPQHF	TGTGCCAGCAGCTTGACTACAGCGAGTTACCAGCCCCAGCATTTT
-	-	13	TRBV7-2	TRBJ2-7	CASSPDRSYEQYF	TGTGCCAGCAGCCCAGACAGGTCCTACGAGCAGTACTTC
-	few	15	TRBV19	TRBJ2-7	CASSISGENRHEQYF	TGTGCCAGTAGTATAAGTGGTGAGAATCGGCACGAGCAGTACTTC
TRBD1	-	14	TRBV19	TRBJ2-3	CASSVTGRRDTQYF	TGTGCCAGTAGTGTGACAGGGCGTCGAGATACGCAGTATTTT
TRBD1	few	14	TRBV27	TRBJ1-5	CASSPDRGNQPQHF	TGTGCCAGCAGTCCAGACAGGGGCAATCAGCCCCAGCATTTT